Listed here are 29 T cell receptor beta chains from one sample, sequenced in a study of shared clonotypes between healthy human individuals. TCRdb's table, derived via immunoSEQ multiplex PCR, lists solely in-frame clones and lacks some. Of about half a million clones in the sample, 70% to 85% were seen once. The sequenced sample was PBMCs. The source is a woman aged 40 to 50 in good health. Some clones in this sample may be carry-over from other donors' samples.

J is TRBJ2-5 and V is TRBV11-3; 10 positions match TRBD2. Germline V lookup: CDR1 SGHNT, CDR2 YENEEA. V shed 3 bases and J 5 bases; nucleotides not matched to a gene: 9. The CDR3 totals 16 residues. CDR3 nucleotides: TGTGCCAGCAGCTTCAGTAGCGGGAGGCCCCGGGAGACCCAGTACTTC. As protein: CASSFSSGRPRETQYF. Based on the CDR3 plus reference TRBV11-3 and TRBJ2-5, the full variable domain is EAGVVQSPRYKIIEKKQPVAFWCNPISGHNTLYWYLQNLGQGPELLIRYENEEAVDDSQLPKDRFSAERLKGVDSTLKIQPAELGDSAVYLCASSFSSGRPRETQYFGPGTRLLVL.

The chain employs TRBV18 and TRBJ1-4; TRBD1 might be the D (6 bases). V lost 3 bases, J lost 3 bases, and 11 bases lay in between. CDR3 length: 15 amino acids. The germline V gene encodes CDR1 KGHSH and CDR2 LQKENI. The CDR3 loop reads CASSPPQGSNEKLFF. CDR3 in DNA: TGTGCCAGCTCACCCCCACAGGGTTCTAATGAAAAACTGTTTTTT.

This clone occurred a few times. This rearrangement joins TRBV28 to TRBJ2-1; D is uncertain. This CDR3 is 11 amino acids long. Germline CDR1 and CDR2: MDHEN and SYDVKM. V lost 3 bases and J lost 5, with 2 bases in between. DNA of the CDR3: TGTGCCAGCAGTTTCCACAATGAGCAGTTCTTC. It codes for CASSFHNEQFF.

The gene calls are TRBV7-2 and TRBJ2-1, with 9 bases fitting TRBD2. Germline CDR1 SGHTA, CDR2 FQGNSA. V trimming: 0 bases; J trimming: 5 bases; junction bases outside the gene matches: 8. CDR3 size: 17 residues. CDR3 region: CASSLASGRNPNNEQFF. CDR3 bases: TGTGCCAGCAGCTTAGCTAGCGGGAGAAACCCAAACAATGAGCAGTTCTTC.

V gene TRBV19 combines with J gene TRBJ2-7, with a tentative D call TRBD2 (6 bases). CDR3 length equals 14 residues. V shed 7 bases and J shed 6 bases, with 19 bases lying between them. In germline, CDR1 is LNHDA, CDR2 SQIVND (reference sequence). The CDR3 region is CASTEYAGGSEQYF. The CDR3, as DNA: TGTGCCAGTACTGAATACGCCGGGGGATCCGAGCAGTACTTC.

CDR3 amino acids: CASSHLAGLYNEQFF. CDR3 nucleotides: TGTGCCAGCAGCCATCTAGCGGGTCTCTACAATGAGCAGTTCTTC. The chain couples TRBV7-3 to TRBJ2-1; the match to TRBD2 covers 8 bases. The CDR3 loop spans 15 amino acids. V shed 5 bases, J shed 3 bases, and the junction held 6 bases outside the gene matches. CDR1 SGHTA and CDR2 FQGTGA come from the germline V gene.

This rearrangement joins TRBV25-1 to TRBJ1-1; D might be TRBD1 (5 bases). This CDR3 contains 15 residues. The germline CDR1 and CDR2 sequences are MGHDK and SYGVNS. V shed 1 base and J shed 3 bases, with 12 bases lying between them. The CDR3 reads CASSESGRGDTEAFF. The CDR3, as DNA: TGTGCCAGCAGTGAATCGGGGCGGGGTGACACTGAAGCTTTCTTT.

This clone was recorded at least ten times. V is TRBV6-4 and J is TRBJ2-1; TRBD2 aligns across 14 bases. V was clipped by 2 bases and J by 8 bases; unmatched bases: 5. This CDR3 region has 16 residues. Germline V gene data show CDR1 as MRHNA and CDR2 as SNTAGT. The CDR3 DNA is TGTGCCAGCAGTGACGGGGGGACTAGCGGGAGCGATGAGCAGTTCTTC. Encoded protein: CASSDGGTSGSDEQFF.

The chain employs TRBV11-2 and TRBJ2-1; 8 nucleotides match TRBD2. CDR1 SGHAT and CDR2 FQNNGV come from the germline V gene. J lost 4 bases, V lost 2 bases, and 7 bases had no gene match. The CDR3 consists of 16 residues. CDR3 in DNA: TGTGCCAGCAGCTTAAGGGCGGGAGGTTTTTACAATGAGCAGTTCTTC. Amino acids: CASSLRAGGFYNEQFF.

The chain links TRBV7-2 to TRBJ1-5; 7 nucleotides align to TRBD1. CDR1 SGHTA and CDR2 FQGNSA come from the germline V gene. Trimming took 1 base from V and 7 from J; bases not matched to a gene: 10. The CDR3 extends over 16 amino acids. For the CDR3, the DNA is TGTGCCAGCAGCTTAGGGGACAGAGGTCGAGGGCAGCCCCAGCATTTT. Translated: CASSLGDRGRGQPQHF.

The V gene is TRBV9, the J gene TRBJ1-2, with no clear D. This CDR3 contains 15 residues. Between the trimmed V and J ends, which lost 0 bases and 7 bases, there was a span of 16 bases. Looked up from germline, CDR1 is SGDLS and CDR2 is YYNGEE. The CDR3 DNA reads as TGTGCCAGCAGCGTAGATCCTGGGAGACCGGGTGGCTACACCTTC. It codes for CASSVDPGRPGGYTF.

The chain joins TRBV5-4 to TRBJ2-7; D is perhaps TRBD2 (5 bases). Trimming left V 0 bases short and J 3 bases short, with 10 bases between. This CDR3 has 14 amino acids. Germline CDR1 and CDR2: SGHNT and YYREEE (reference sequence). CDR3 nucleotides: TGTGCCAGCAGCTTGGATCTAGCCAGCTACGAGCAGTACTTC. The encoded protein is CASSLDLASYEQYF.

The CDR3 coding sequence is TGTGCCAGCACTCGGACTAGCTACGAGCAGTACTTC. This codes for CASTRTSYEQYF. The V and J genes are TRBV2 and TRBJ2-7; TRBD2 matches at 7 bases. The germline CDR1 and CDR2 sequences are SNHLY and FYNNEI. The junction had 3 bases not matched to a gene; V was cut back by 7 bases and J by 3 bases. This CDR3 has 12 amino acids. Variable domain in full (rest from reference TRBV2 and TRBJ2-7): EPEVTQTPSHQVTQMGQEVILRCVPISNHLYFYWYRQILGQKVEFLVSFYNNEISEKSEIFDDQFSVERPDGSNFTLKIRSTKLEDSAMYFCASTRTSYEQYFGPGTRLTVT.

This chain connects TRBV27 to TRBJ2-7; TRBD2 aligns across 9 bases. The V gene end was trimmed by 6 bases and the J gene end by 4 bases; junction bases not matched to a gene: 10. Germline V gene sequence: CDR1 MNHEY, CDR2 SMNVEV (reference sequence). The CDR3 totals 15 residues. DNA of the CDR3: TGTGCCAGCAGCATTAGCGGGAGTAATTGGTACGAGCAGTACTTC. Protein sequence: CASSISGSNWYEQYF.

The chain couples TRBV19 to TRBJ2-7; D gene ambiguous. From germline, CDR1 is LNHDA and CDR2 SQIVND (reference sequence). V shed 2 bases and J shed 0 bases, with 8 bases lying between them. The CDR3 loop spans 14 amino acids. The CDR3 loop reads CASSISVNSYEQYF. CDR3 sequence (DNA): TGTGCCAGTAGTATATCCGTCAACTCCTACGAGCAGTACTTC.

The V call is TRBV27, the J call TRBJ1-4; no clear D gene. The CDR3 loop spans 18 amino acids. Trimming took 1 base from V and 0 from J, leaving 15 bases between them. Germline V lookup: CDR1 MNHEY, CDR2 SMNVEV (reference sequence). The CDR3: CASSLFAGLLPTNEKLFF. CDR3 in DNA: TGTGCCAGCAGTTTATTTGCAGGACTTTTACCAACTAATGAAAAACTGTTTTTT.

CDR3 sequence reads: CSAERGETQYF. For the CDR3, the DNA is TGCAGCGCTGAGCGGGGAGAGACCCAGTACTTC. The chain joins TRBV29-1 to TRBJ2-5, with 7 bases that match TRBD2. Per germline, CDR1 SQVTM and CDR2 ANQGSEA. The J segment lost 4 bases and the V segment lost 7 bases, leaving 3 bases of the junction unmatched. The CDR3 length is 11 residues.

The chain uses TRBV5-4 and TRBJ2-1; 14 nucleotides line up with TRBD2. CDR1 and CDR2 (germline): SGHNT, YYREEE (reference sequence). CDR3 length equals 15 residues. Losses at the gene ends were 4 bases for V and 5 bases for J; bases not matched to a gene: 2. The CDR3 DNA follows: TGTGCCAGCAGCGGGGGACTAGCGGGGGACAATGAGCAGTTCTTC. Translating it yields CASSGGLAGDNEQFF.

This rearrangement joins TRBV28 to TRBJ1-2; tentatively, D is TRBD1 (5 bases). The germline V gene has CDR1 MDHEN and CDR2 SYDVKM. Between the trimmed V and J ends, which lost 6 bases and 6 bases, there was a span of 17 bases. CDR3 length: 14 amino acids. CDR3 protein: CASSQEGDGHGYTF. CDR3 DNA sequence: TGTGCCAGCAGCCAAGAAGGGGACGGGCATGGCTACACCTTC.

J is TRBJ1-2 and V is TRBV4-3, with 12 nucleotides matching TRBD1. The CDR3 is made up of 16 amino acids. The V segment lost 0 bases and the J segment 7 bases; nucleotides outside the gene matches: 6. Germline lookup yields CDR1 LGHNA and CDR2 YSLEER. CDR3 loop: CASSQDFGTGGFGYTF. The CDR3, as DNA: TGCGCCAGCAGCCAAGATTTCGGGACAGGGGGCTTTGGCTACACCTTC.

The chain is built from TRBV5-5 and TRBJ2-1; 12 nucleotides match TRBD2. V lost 1 base, J lost 2 bases, and 7 bases stayed unmatched. Germline CDR1 reads SGHKS; CDR2 reads YYEKEE (reference sequence). The length of the CDR3 is 18 residues. The CDR3 region is CASSLRLAGVTAYNEQFF. In nucleotides, the CDR3 is TGTGCCAGCAGCTTGCGACTAGCGGGAGTAACTGCCTACAATGAGCAGTTCTTC.

This clone was counted only a few times. V is TRBV30 and J is TRBJ1-1, with unresolved D. V lost 3 bases and J lost 0, with 8 bases in between. Germline assignment: CDR1 GTSNPN and CDR2 SVGIG (reference sequence). This CDR3 is 13 amino acids long. CDR3: CAWRRNLNTEAFF. The DNA for the CDR3 is TGTGCCTGGAGGAGAAATTTGAACACTGAAGCTTTCTTT.

The chain couples TRBV29-1 to TRBJ2-3, with D unresolved. Germline values: CDR1 SQVTM, CDR2 ANQGSEA. This CDR3 contains 14 residues. The germline V and J ends were trimmed by 4 bases and 4 bases, with 15 bases remaining between them. CDR3 DNA sequence: TGCAGCGTTGTGGGTCCCAGCAATGCAGATACGCAGTATTTT. Translating it yields CSVVGPSNADTQYF.

The chain carries TRBV5-1 and TRBJ1-3; D uncertain. The CDR3 loop spans 13 amino acids. V was pared by 4 bases and J by 3 bases, with 8 bases between. Per germline, CDR1 SGHRS and CDR2 YFSETQ. Here the CDR3 reads CASSTESGNTIYF. The CDR3 DNA reads TGCGCCAGCAGCACAGAGAGTGGAAACACCATATATTTT.

V and J are TRBV4-2 and TRBJ2-2; D remains unclear. Germline V gives CDR1 LGHNA, CDR2 YNFKEQ. V gave up 4 bases and J gave up 2 bases, with 2 bases separating them. The CDR3 length is 12 residues. The CDR3 DNA sequence: TGTGCCAGCAGCCTAAACACCGGGGAGCTGTTTTTT. Its translation: CASSLNTGELFF.

This clone was counted a few times. V and J are TRBV10-1 and TRBJ1-5, with D perhaps TRBD1 (5 bases). The CDR3 contains 12 residues. V lost 3 bases, J lost 14 bases, and 14 bases lay in between. In germline, CDR1 is WNHNN, CDR2 SYGVQD (reference sequence). The CDR3 coding sequence is TGCGCCAGCAGTGAAGTCCGACTGGGGGAGCATTTT. Translating it yields CASSEVRLGEHF.

The chain combines TRBV6-1 with TRBJ1-1; D might be TRBD1 (6 bases). The CDR3 has 14 amino acids. The germline V gene encodes CDR1 MNHNS and CDR2 SASEGT. V shed 4 bases and J shed 10 bases, with 19 bases lying between them. DNA of the CDR3: TGTGCCAGCAGTGTAAGCGGTGGCGGGGGGCGAGCTTTCTTT. Translating gives CASSVSGGGGRAFF.

The table lists this clone with a few counts. The chain combines TRBV19 with TRBJ1-5; D call uncertain. This CDR3 has 13 amino acids. The V gene lost 3 bases and the J gene lost 7 bases, with 10 bases spanning the gap. From germline, CDR1 is LNHDA and CDR2 SQIVND (reference sequence). The CDR3 bases are TGTGCCAGTAGTATTTCGGGATGGCAGCCCCAGCATTTT. Encoded protein: CASSISGWQPQHF. The full variable domain, completed using reference TRBV19 and TRBJ1-5, is DGGITQSPKYLFRKEGQNVTLSCEQNLNHDAMYWYRQDPGQGLRLIYYSQIVNDFQKGDIAEGYSVSREKKESFPLTVTSAQKNPTAFYLCASSISGWQPQHFGDGTRLSIL.

The V gene is TRBV30, the J gene TRBJ1-1; 9 nucleotides match TRBD1. CDR3 size: 13 residues. The V gene's germline CDR1 is GTSNPN and CDR2 SVGIG (reference sequence). Trimming took 4 bases from V and 5 from J; bases not matched to a gene: 5. In DNA, the CDR3 is TGTGCCTGGAAAACAGGGGGCTCGACTGAAGCTTTCTTT. Residues: CAWKTGGSTEAFF.